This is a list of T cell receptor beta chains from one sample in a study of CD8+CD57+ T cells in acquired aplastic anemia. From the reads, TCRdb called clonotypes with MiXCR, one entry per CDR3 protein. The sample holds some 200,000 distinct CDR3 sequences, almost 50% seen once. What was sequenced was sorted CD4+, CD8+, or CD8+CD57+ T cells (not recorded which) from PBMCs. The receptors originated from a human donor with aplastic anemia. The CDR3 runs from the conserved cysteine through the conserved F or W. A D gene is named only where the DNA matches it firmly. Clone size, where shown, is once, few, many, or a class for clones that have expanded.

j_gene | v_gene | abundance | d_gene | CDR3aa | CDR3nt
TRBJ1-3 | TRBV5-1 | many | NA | CASSEDRELSGNTIYF | TGCGCCAGCAGCGAGGACCGAGAGCTCTCTGGAAACACCATATATTTT
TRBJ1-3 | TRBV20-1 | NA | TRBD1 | CRTGTGGSTIYF | TGCAGGACCGGGACAGGGGGAAGCACCATATATTTT
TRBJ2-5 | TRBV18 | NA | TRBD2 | CASSPVAGVYQETQYF | TGTGCCAGCTCACCAGTAGCGGGGGTGTACCAAGAGACCCAGTACTTC
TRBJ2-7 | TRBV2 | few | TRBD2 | CASSDLAGDHEQHF | TGTGCCAGCAGTGATCTAGCGGGGGACCACGAGCAGCACTTC
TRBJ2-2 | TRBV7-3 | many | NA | CASTLGPSDGTGELFF | TGTGCCAGCACCCTGGGACCGTCGGACGGTACCGGGGAGCTGTTTTTT
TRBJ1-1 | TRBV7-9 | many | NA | CASSLARASNTEAFF | TGTGCCAGCAGCTTAGCGCGGGCTTCGAACACTGAAGCTTTCTTT
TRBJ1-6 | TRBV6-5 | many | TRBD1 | CASSGTGNNSPLHF | TGTGCCAGCAGCGGGACAGGGAATAATTCACCCCTCCACTTT
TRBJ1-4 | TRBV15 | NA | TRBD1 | CATSRPQGAGEKLFF | TGTGCCACCAGCAGACCCCAGGGGGCGGGAGAAAAACTGTTTTTT
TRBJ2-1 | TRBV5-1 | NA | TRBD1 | CASSLELPGTGYNEQFF | TGCGCCAGCAGCTTGGAGCTGCCCGGGACAGGCTACAATGAGCAGTTCTTC
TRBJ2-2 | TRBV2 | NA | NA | CASSDTEENTGELFF | TGTGCCAGCAGCGACACGGAAGAGAACACCGGGGAGCTGTTTTTT
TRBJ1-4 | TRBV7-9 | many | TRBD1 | CASSIRAGGANEKLFF | TGTGCCAGCAGTATTAGGGCAGGGGGCGCTAATGAAAAACTGTTTTTT
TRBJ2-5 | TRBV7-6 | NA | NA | CASSQVHQETQYF | TGTGCCAGCAGCCAAGTTCACCAAGAGACCCAGTACTTC
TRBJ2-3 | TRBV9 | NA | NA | CASSVGNSIGDTQYF | TGTGCCAGCAGCGTAGGCAACAGCATAGGAGATACGCAGTATTTT
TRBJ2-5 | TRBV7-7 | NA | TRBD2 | CASSSTSGGADQYF | TGTGCCAGCAGCTCGACTAGCGGGGGGGCGGACCAGTACTTC
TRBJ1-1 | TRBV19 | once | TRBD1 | CASTLTGSEAFF | TGTGCCAGTACCCTGACAGGGTCTGAAGCTTTCTTT
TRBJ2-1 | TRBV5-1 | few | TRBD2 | CASTPEPGGSYNEQFF | TGCGCCAGCACCCCTGAGCCGGGGGGCTCCTACAATGAGCAGTTCTTC
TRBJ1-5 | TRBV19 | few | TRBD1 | CASSTWDRGLGSNQPQHF | TGTGCCAGTAGTACCTGGGACAGGGGGCTGGGTAGCAATCAGCCCCAGCATTTT
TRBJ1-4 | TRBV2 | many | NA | CASSRGGLLAASEKLFF | TGTGCCAGCAGTAGGGGTGGCCTATTAGCGGCTAGTGAAAAACTGTTTTTT
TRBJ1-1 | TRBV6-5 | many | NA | CATSDGDNTEAFF | TGTGCCACCAGCGACGGGGATAACACTGAAGCTTTCTTT
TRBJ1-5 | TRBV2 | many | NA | CASSERRSNQPQHF | TGTGCCAGCAGTGAAAGGAGAAGCAATCAGCCCCAGCATTTT
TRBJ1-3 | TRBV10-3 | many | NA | CAIIGSSGNTIYF | TGTGCCATCATCGGTAGCTCTGGAAACACCATATATTTT
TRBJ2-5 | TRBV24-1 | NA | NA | CATSDPQEAVGETQYF | TGTGCCACCAGTGATCCTCAGGAAGCGGTGGGAGAGACCCAGTACTTC
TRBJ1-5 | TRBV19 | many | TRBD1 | CASSQGVGNQPQHF | TGTGCCAGTAGCCAGGGGGTAGGCAATCAGCCCCAGCATTTT
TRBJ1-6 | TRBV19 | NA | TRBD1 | CASSTGQGGSSPLHF | TGTGCCAGTAGTACGGGACAGGGGGGCAGTTCACCCCTCCACTTT
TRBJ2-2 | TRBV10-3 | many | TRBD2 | CAISDWASGGNTGELFF | TGTGCCATCAGTGACTGGGCTAGCGGGGGGAACACCGGGGAGCTGTTTTTT
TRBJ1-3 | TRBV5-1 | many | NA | CASSVDPSGNTIYF | TGCGCCAGCAGCGTAGACCCCTCTGGAAACACCATATATTTT
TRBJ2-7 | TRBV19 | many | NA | CASSGAGAYEQYF | TGTGCCAGTAGTGGGGCAGGGGCCTACGAGCAGTACTTC
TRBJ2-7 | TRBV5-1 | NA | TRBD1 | CASSLVGQGGEEQYF | TGCGCCAGCAGCTTGGTGGGACAGGGGGGGGAAGAGCAGTACTTC
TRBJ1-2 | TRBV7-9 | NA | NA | CASSFGGMRGYGYTF | TGTGCCAGCAGCTTCGGGGGGATGAGAGGATACGGCTACACCTTC
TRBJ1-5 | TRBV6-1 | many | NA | CASSTGNQPQHF | TGTGCCAGCAGTACAGGGAACCAGCCCCAGCATTTT
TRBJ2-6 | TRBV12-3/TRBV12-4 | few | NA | CASNGGGANVLTF | TGTGCCAGCAACGGGGGTGGGGCCAACGTCCTGACTTTC
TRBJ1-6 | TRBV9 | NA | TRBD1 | CASSPRTGDNSPLHF | TGTGCCAGCAGCCCTCGGACAGGAGATAATTCACCCCTCCACTTT
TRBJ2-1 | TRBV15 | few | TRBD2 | CATSWGLAGGINEQFF | TGTGCCACCAGCTGGGGACTAGCGGGGGGCATTAATGAGCAGTTCTTC
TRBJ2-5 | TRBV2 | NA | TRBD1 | CASSEEQGARSQETQYF | TGTGCCAGCAGTGAAGAACAGGGGGCAAGATCCCAAGAGACCCAGTACTTC
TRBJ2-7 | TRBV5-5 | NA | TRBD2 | CASSRSDPLGTRAEQYF | TGTGCCAGCAGCCGATCAGATCCCCTTGGGACTAGAGCCGAGCAGTACTTC